The 23 T cell receptor beta chains listed next were all sequenced from one sample in a study of cytomegalovirus exposure and HLA in healthy donors. It was with 60 Vbeta and 13 Jbeta primers that the PCR ran. Sequencing used immunoSEQ multiplex PCR; TCRdb keeps in-frame clones, though not all of them. The sample contains over 100,000 clones, about 8.5% of which appear only once. Sequenced: PBMCs. All receptors derive from a man aged 35 to 55 in good health and CMV-seronegative.

CDR3 coding DNA: TGTGCCAGTAGTAACCTGGGACTAGCGGGGGTTAGCACCGGGGAGCTGTTTTTT. It translates to CASSNLGLAGVSTGELFF. This chain uses TRBV19 with TRBJ2-2; TRBD2 matches at 14 bases. Germline V gene data show CDR1 as LNHDA and CDR2 as SQIVND (reference sequence). This CDR3 comprises 18 residues. Trimming took 4 bases from V and 4 from J; bases not matched to a gene: 8.

The chain employs TRBV7-2 and TRBJ2-5; 7 bases match TRBD2. The CDR3 extends over 14 amino acids. V gave up 1 base and J gave up 5 bases; unmatched junction bases: 4. Per germline, CDR1 SGHTA and CDR2 FQGNSA. For the CDR3, the DNA is TGTGCCAGCAGCTTAGGGGGGGGTCAGGAGACCCAGTACTTC. This gives the protein CASSLGGGQETQYF.

The chain recombines TRBV4-2 with TRBJ2-2, with TRBD2 matching 13 bases. CDR3 length: 15 residues. With V trimmed by 4 bases and J by 7 bases, 3 bases remained unmatched. Germline CDR1 is LGHNA and CDR2 is YNFKEQ. CDR3 nucleotides: TGTGCCAGCAGCCGGACTAGCGGGGGTGTCGGGGAGCTGTTTTTT. Amino acid sequence: CASSRTSGGVGELFF.

The chain joins TRBV5-6 to TRBJ1-3, with D tentatively TRBD1 (5 bases). V lost 3 bases to trimming and J lost 0 bases, with 7 bases between them. Germline CDR1 and CDR2: SGHDT and YYEEEE. The CDR3 has 14 amino acids. Here the CDR3 DNA reads TGTGCCAGCAGCTCAGGGTTCTCTGGAAACACCATATATTTT. This sequence encodes CASSSGFSGNTIYF. Drawing the rest from reference TRBV5-6 and TRBJ1-3, the complete variable domain is DAGVTQSPTHLIKTRGQQVTLRCSPKSGHDTVSWYQQALGQGPQFIFQYYEEEERQRGNFPDRFSGHQFPNYSSELNVNALLLGDSALYLCASSSGFSGNTIYFGEGSWLTVV.

The chain combines TRBV13 with TRBJ1-1; 7 bases match TRBD1. The germline V gene encodes CDR1 PRHDT and CDR2 FYEKMQ (reference sequence). V dropped 5 bases and J dropped 1; count of bases not matched to a gene: 16. This CDR3 has 18 amino acids. The chain's CDR3 is CASSPRTGSPGANTEAFF. In DNA form, the CDR3 reads TGTGCCAGCAGCCCCAGGACAGGATCCCCGGGGGCGAACACTGAAGCTTTCTTT.

This clone was seen more than once but under ten times. CDR3 nucleotides: TGTGCCAGCAGTGAAGGTCTGGGGCCCTACGAGCAGTACTTC. The encoded protein is CASSEGLGPYEQYF. The genes are TRBV6-1 and TRBJ2-7; maybe TRBD1 (5 bases). CDR1 is MNHNS and CDR2 is SASEGT in the germline V gene. V shed 1 base and J shed 2 bases, with 9 bases lying between them. The CDR3 spans 14 residues.

There are a few counts of this clone. V is TRBV6-9 and J is TRBJ2-5, with D hard to call. The CDR3 contains 11 residues. V lost 7 bases and J lost 2, with 5 bases in between. From germline, CDR1 is MNHGY and CDR2 SVAAGI. The CDR3 here is CASTQQETQYF. The CDR3 coding sequence is TGTGCCAGCACCCAACAAGAGACCCAGTACTTC.

The chain carries TRBV25-1 and TRBJ2-2; 7 positions match TRBD1. V dropped 3 bases and J dropped 6; count of bases not matched to a gene: 16. Germline CDR1 MGHDK, CDR2 SYGVNS. The CDR3 runs 18 residues. The CDR3 spells CASSDPTSGQSGAGELFF. In DNA, the CDR3 is TGTGCCAGCAGTGACCCCACCTCGGGACAGTCGGGCGCCGGGGAGCTGTTTTTT.

This chain connects TRBV5-6 to TRBJ1-2; perhaps TRBD1 as D (5 bases). Looked up from germline, CDR1 is SGHDT and CDR2 is YYEEEE. V was clipped by 0 bases and J by 5 bases, with 11 bases between them. This CDR3 has 14 amino acids. The CDR3 loop reads CASSLDAGRYGYTF. CDR3 coding DNA: TGTGCCAGCAGCTTGGACGCAGGGAGGTATGGCTACACCTTC.

A few counts support this clone. V usage is TRBV5-1 and J usage is TRBJ2-7, with TRBD2 matching over 11 bases. The CDR3 loop spans 14 amino acids. Germline V gene lookup returns CDR1 SGHRS and CDR2 YFSETQ. The trim removed 4 bases at V and 5 bases at J, leaving 5 bases unmatched. The chain's CDR3 is CASSMLAGGNEQYF. The CDR3 DNA reads as TGCGCCAGCAGCATGCTAGCGGGGGGCAACGAGCAGTACTTC. Based on the CDR3 plus reference TRBV5-1 and TRBJ2-7, the full variable domain is KAGVTQTPRYLIKTRGQQVTLSCSPISGHRSVSWYQQTPGQGLQFLFEYFSETQRNKGNFPGRFSGRQFSNSRSEMNVSTLELGDSALYLCASSMLAGGNEQYFGPGTRLTVT.

This clone has more than one count but fewer than ten. The rearrangement uses TRBV28 and TRBJ2-7; 8 bases match TRBD2. Per germline, CDR1 MDHEN and CDR2 SYDVKM. The CDR3 runs 14 residues. J gave up 6 bases and V 5 bases, and 9 bases lay outside the gene matches. DNA of the CDR3: TGTGCCAGCAGTGCCGGGACTAGTTACTTCGAGCAGTACTTC. This translates into CASSAGTSYFEQYF.

V and J are TRBV2 and TRBJ2-5, with D perhaps TRBD2 (6 bases). This CDR3 is 13 amino acids long. The germline gives CDR1 SNHLY, CDR2 FYNNEI. Trimming left V 6 bases short and J 3 bases short, with 11 bases between. As DNA, the CDR3 is TGTGCCAGCAGCTTCGGGGGTGAAGAGACCCAGTACTTC. Encoded protein: CASSFGGEETQYF.

This clone was recorded a few times. This chain connects TRBV20-1 to TRBJ1-1; D remains unclear. In germline, CDR1 is DFQATT, CDR2 SNEGSKA (reference sequence). The CDR3 has 10 residues. V was shortened by 5 bases and J by 7 bases, with 8 bases between the two germline ends. The CDR3 bases are TGCAGTGCTCGGAGAGTTGAAGCTTTCTTT. Encoded protein: CSARRVEAFF.

This chain connects TRBV6-4 to TRBJ2-1; D perhaps matches TRBD1 (5 bases). The CDR3 extends over 16 amino acids. Germline V lookup: CDR1 MRHNA, CDR2 SNTAGT. V was shortened by 2 bases and J by 7 bases, with 18 bases between the two germline ends. CDR3 nucleotides: TGTGCCAGCAGTGACACTTCGATGGCCCGGACAAATGAGCAGTTCTTC. It specifies CASSDTSMARTNEQFF.

The chain is built from TRBV5-5 and TRBJ1-2; TRBD1 agrees at 7 bases. CDR1 is SGHKS and CDR2 is YYEKEE in the germline V gene (reference sequence). The CDR3 runs to 13 residues. Trimming removed 2 bases from V and 3 bases from J; junction bases left unmatched: 1. Here the CDR3 reads CASSFQGDYGYTF. The CDR3 coding sequence is TGTGCCAGCAGCTTTCAGGGGGACTATGGCTACACCTTC.

This clone was counted once. The V gene is TRBV7-8, the J gene TRBJ2-5; TRBD1 is a possible D gene (6 bases). From germline, CDR1 is SGHVS and CDR2 FQNEAQ. This CDR3 has 13 residues. V was cut by 1 base and J by 4 bases, with 7 bases left in between. The CDR3, as DNA: TGTGCCAGCAGCTTAGACAGGGCAGAGACCCAGTACTTC. This translates into CASSLDRAETQYF.

The chain links TRBV2 to TRBJ2-7, with 10 bases that match TRBD1. V lost 6 bases to trimming and J lost 5 bases; unmatched junction nucleotides: 7. Germline values: CDR1 SNHLY, CDR2 FYNNEI. The CDR3 length is 14 residues. This CDR3 is CASSLDRGVDEQYF. Here the CDR3 DNA reads TGTGCCAGCAGCCTGGACAGGGGGGTCGACGAGCAGTACTTC.

The V and J genes are TRBV11-1 and TRBJ2-5; TRBD1 agrees at 11 bases. The junction had 1 base not matched to a gene; V was cut back by 5 bases and J by 5 bases. Germline CDR1 is SGHAT and CDR2 is FQDESV (reference sequence). CDR3 length: 13 residues. CDR3 sequence: CASSRDRGETQYF. The CDR3 bases are TGTGCCAGCAGCCGGGACAGGGGGGAGACCCAGTACTTC.

This clone was counted only a few times. The chain joins TRBV11-3 to TRBJ1-1; D gene ambiguous. Between the trimmed V and J ends, which lost 1 base and 0 bases, there was a span of 3 bases. Germline V CDR1 and CDR2: SGHNT, YENEEA. This CDR3 has 13 amino acids. CDR3 nucleotides: TGTGCCAGCAGCTTAGTATTGAACACTGAAGCTTTCTTT. Translated: CASSLVLNTEAFF.

This clone appeared a few times. V is TRBV4-1 and J is TRBJ2-1, with 8 bases that match TRBD1. The CDR3 extends over 16 amino acids. Germline V gene data show CDR1 as MGHRA and CDR2 as YSYEKL. Losses at the gene ends were 4 bases for V and 3 bases for J; bases not matched to a gene: 8. The CDR3 region is CASSPNPGQVYNEQFF. CDR3 DNA: TGCGCCAGCAGCCCCAACCCGGGACAGGTCTACAATGAGCAGTTCTTC.

This clone turned up a few times. The chain joins TRBV19 to TRBJ2-1; D not resolved. The CDR3 sequence is 12 residues long. Germline V lookup: CDR1 LNHDA, CDR2 SQIVND (reference sequence). V lost 1 base and J 15 bases, leaving 13 bases between the germline ends. CDR3 nucleotide sequence: TGTGCCAGTAGTATAGGTAGCAGATGGCTGTTCTTC. It codes for CASSIGSRWLFF.

The chain links TRBV6-1 to TRBJ2-5; 9 positions agree with TRBD1. The CDR3 runs 15 residues. V dropped 5 bases and J dropped 1; count of bases not matched to a gene: 5. Germline assignment: CDR1 MNHNS and CDR2 SASEGT. The CDR3 region has the DNA TGTGCCAGCAGTACAATGACAGGGGGCCAAGAGACCCAGTACTTC. Amino acids: CASSTMTGGQETQYF.

This clone was observed at least ten times. The rearrangement joins TRBV2 to TRBJ2-3, with D perhaps matching TRBD1 (5 bases). V gave up 6 bases and J gave up 11 bases, with 21 bases separating them. The length of the CDR3 is 14 residues. The germline gives CDR1 SNHLY, CDR2 FYNNEI. The CDR3: CASSADRPQGWQYF. The CDR3 DNA reads as TGTGCCAGCAGCGCCGACAGACCTCAAGGGTGGCAGTATTTT.